This is a list of T cell receptor beta chains from one sample in a study of CD8 T cells in Susac syndrome. MiXCR, applied by TCRdb to the immunoSEQ multiplex PCR reads, yields one record per CDR3 protein. Of about 280,000 distinct CDR3 sequences listed, 85% are singletons. The sample was CD8+ T cells from PBMCs. These receptors came from a human donor with multiple sclerosis. CDR3s include the opening cysteine and the closing phenylalanine or tryptophan. The D gene is left open where the match is weak.

v_gene	len	d_gene	j_gene	CDR3nt	CDR3aa
TRBV4-1	13	-	TRBJ2-1	TGCGCCAGCAGCCAACGGAGGGGGAATGAGCAGTTCTTC	CASSQRRGNEQFF
TRBV9	16	-	TRBJ2-6	TGTGCCAGCAGCAATAGCCCACTCTCTGGGGCCAACGTCCTGACTTTC	CASSNSPLSGANVLTF
TRBV14	15	-	TRBJ1-4	TGTGCCAGCAGCCAATTTCCGGGCAGGGAGGAAAAACTGTTTTTT	CASSQFPGREEKLFF
TRBV19	14	-	TRBJ1-1	TGTGCCAGTAGTATAGATATGGAGAACACTGAAGCTTTCTTT	CASSIDMENTEAFF
TRBV5-5	13	-	TRBJ1-2	TGTGCCGGCAGCTTGGAACCCCTCCATGGCTACACCTTC	CAGSLEPLHGYTF
TRBV7-9	16	TRBD1	TRBJ1-2	TGTGCCAGCAGCCGAGGTACAGGGGCACCCTTAGGAGGCTACACCTTC	CASSRGTGAPLGGYTF
TRBV27	15	TRBD1	TRBJ2-4	TGTGCCAGCAGTCCGGACAGGGGCTCTCAAAACATTCAGTACTTC	CASSPDRGSQNIQYF
TRBV2	14	TRBD2	TRBJ2-3	TGTGCCAGCAGTGGACTAGCGGGAGGAGATACGCAGTATTTT	CASSGLAGGDTQYF
TRBV7-3	16	TRBD2	TRBJ2-1	TGTGCCAGCAGCAACCTTGGGGAGGGTCAGGGACTAGTTCAGTTCTTC	CASSNLGEGQGLVQFF
TRBV7-9	12	-	TRBJ2-7	TGTGCCAGCAGCGGGGACGCTAACGAGCAGTACTTC	CASSGDANEQYF
TRBV28	18	TRBD2	TRBJ2-7	TGTGCCAGCAAAGCTCTTCGTAGGACGGGACTAGTGGGTTACGAGCAGTACTTC	CASKALRRTGLVGYEQYF
TRBV28	11	-	TRBJ2-3	TGTGCCAGCAGTCCCGGCTCCGTGAAGTATTTT	CASSPGSVKYF
TRBV11-2	15	-	TRBJ2-5	TGTGCCAGCAGCTTAGTTTGGCGGGAAGGGGAGACCCAGTACTTC	CASSLVWREGETQYF
TRBV9	11	-	TRBJ2-7	TGTGCCAGCAGCGTAGGGGTGGAGCAGTACTTC	CASSVGVEQYF
TRBV28	18	TRBD2	TRBJ2-1	TGTGCCAGCAGTTTTCATCGGGGCGGGAGGGGAGCCTACAATGAGCAGTTCTTC	CASSFHRGGRGAYNEQFF
TRBV4-1	15	-	TRBJ2-3	TGCGCCAGCAGCCAAGGACATGTTAGCACAGATACGCAGTATTTT	CASSQGHVSTDTQYF
TRBV5-6	15	TRBD1	TRBJ1-5	TGTGCCAGCAGCTTGGGATGGGACAGGGCTCAGCCCCAGCATTTT	CASSLGWDRAQPQHF